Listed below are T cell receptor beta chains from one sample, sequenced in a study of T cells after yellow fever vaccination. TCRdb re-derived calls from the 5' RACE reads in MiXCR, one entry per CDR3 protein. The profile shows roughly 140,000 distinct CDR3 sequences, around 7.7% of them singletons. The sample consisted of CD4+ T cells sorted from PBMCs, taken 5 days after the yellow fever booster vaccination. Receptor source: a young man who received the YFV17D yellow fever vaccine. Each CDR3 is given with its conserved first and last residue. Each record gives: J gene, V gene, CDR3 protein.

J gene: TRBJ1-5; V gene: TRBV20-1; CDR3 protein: CSARPGTAFGNQPQHF
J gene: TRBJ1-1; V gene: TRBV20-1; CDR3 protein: CSARDSGQGAYTEAFF
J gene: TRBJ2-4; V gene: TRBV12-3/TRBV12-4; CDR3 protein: CASSPRPSIAKNIQYF
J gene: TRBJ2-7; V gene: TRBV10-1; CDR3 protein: CASSPNLAGGEYF
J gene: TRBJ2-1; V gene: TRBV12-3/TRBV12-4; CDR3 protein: CASTWRQLGYNEQFF
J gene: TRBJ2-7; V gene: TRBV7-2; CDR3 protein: CASRNDTYSYEQYF
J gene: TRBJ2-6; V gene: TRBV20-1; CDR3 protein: CSASSRESLGANVLTF
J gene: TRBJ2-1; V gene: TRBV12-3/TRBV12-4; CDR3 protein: CASSPMRTMGPDEQFF
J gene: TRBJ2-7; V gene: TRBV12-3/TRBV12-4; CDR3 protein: CASSFRKISYEQYF
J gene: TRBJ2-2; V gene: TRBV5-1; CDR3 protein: CASSHTVNTGELFF
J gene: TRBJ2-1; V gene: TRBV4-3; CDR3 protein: CASSQGTPSSYNEQFF
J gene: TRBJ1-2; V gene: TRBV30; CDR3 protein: CAWSGPKTGENYGYTF
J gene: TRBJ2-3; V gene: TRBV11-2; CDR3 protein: CASSFGATSGRRTDTQYF
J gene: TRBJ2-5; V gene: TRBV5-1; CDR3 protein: CASSLALQETQYF
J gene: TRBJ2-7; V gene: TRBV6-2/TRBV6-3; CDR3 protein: CASSRNSYEQYF
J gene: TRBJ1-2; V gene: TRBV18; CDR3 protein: CASSLDGEVTYGYTF